The 21 T cell receptor beta chains listed next were all sequenced from one sample in a study of blood T cell repertoires in COVID-19. Sequenced by immunoSEQ multiplex PCR; TCRdb stores in-frame clones only, minus some. The table includes about 71,000 clones, about 80% detected once. The specimen was peripheral blood. The receptors come from a woman of 80 years or more with acute or convalescent COVID-19.

V usage is TRBV7-2 and J usage is TRBJ1-1; D may be TRBD1 (5 bases). CDR3 size: 14 residues. Germline loops: CDR1 SGHTA, CDR2 FQGNSA. V was shortened by 5 bases and J by 0 bases, with 10 bases between the two germline ends. CDR3 loop: CASSVDSMNTEAFF. CDR3 sequence (DNA): TGTGCCAGCAGCGTAGACAGCATGAACACTGAAGCTTTCTTT.

The V gene is TRBV19, the J gene TRBJ2-3, with TRBD2 as a possible D gene (5 bases). CDR1 and CDR2 (germline): LNHDA, SQIVND (reference sequence). The CDR3 totals 16 residues. Trimming stripped 2 bases from V and 0 bases from J, with 12 bases between. CDR3 nucleotides: TGTGCCAGTAGTATATATAGGCAGCGGAGCACAGATACGCAGTATTTT. Translation: CASSIYRQRSTDTQYF.

This clone showed up just once. This sequence joins TRBV11-2 and TRBJ2-3; TRBD2 aligns across 11 bases. Per the germline V gene, CDR1 is SGHAT and CDR2 is FQNNGV. The CDR3 has 19 residues. V gave up 2 bases and J gave up 3 bases; unmatched junction bases: 13. The CDR3 sequence: CASSLSRLAGGIRTDTQYF. As DNA, the CDR3 is TGTGCCAGCAGCTTATCAAGGCTAGCGGGAGGAATAAGAACAGATACGCAGTATTTT.

This clone was seen just once. The chain recombines TRBV3-1 (or the pseudogene TRBV3-2) with TRBJ1-6; 7 bases are shared with TRBD1. In germline, CDR1 is LGHDT, CDR2 YNNKEL (reference sequence). The trim removed 2 bases at V and 9 bases at J, leaving 4 bases unmatched. This CDR3 is built from 14 residues. Here the CDR3 DNA reads TGTGCCAGCAGCCAACAGGGGGTAGGTTCACCCCTCCACTTT. Protein sequence: CASSQQGVGSPLHF.

The chain recombines TRBV19 with TRBJ1-5; D might be TRBD1 (6 bases). In germline, CDR1 is LNHDA, CDR2 SQIVND (reference sequence). The V and J ends lost 7 bases and 3 bases respectively, with 10 bases between them. This CDR3 region has 13 residues. CDR3 nucleotides: TGTGCCAGTAACAGGGACCTCAATCAGCCCCAGCATTTT. Amino acid sequence: CASNRDLNQPQHF.

The rearrangement joins TRBV27 to TRBJ1-6, with D tentatively TRBD1 (6 bases). The V gene lost 2 bases and the J gene lost 0 bases, with 14 bases spanning the gap. The CDR3 has 18 residues. Looked up from germline, CDR1 is MNHEY and CDR2 is SMNVEV (reference sequence). CDR3 nucleotide sequence: TGTGCCAGCAGTTTAAGGCAGGGGCCAAGCTCCTATAATTCACCCCTCCACTTT. Its protein is CASSLRQGPSSYNSPLHF.

The rearrangement joins TRBV25-1 to TRBJ2-5, with TRBD2 as a possible D gene (5 bases). Deletions cut 1 base from V and 1 base from J, with 7 bases between. Germline V CDR1 and CDR2: MGHDK, SYGVNS. CDR3 length: 14 residues. CDR3 sequence (DNA): TGTGCCAGCAGTGAATGGAGCGGCCAAGAGACCCAGTACTTC. Its translation: CASSEWSGQETQYF.

This chain joins TRBV11-3 and TRBJ2-2; D possibly corresponds to TRBD2 (5 bases). Germline CDR1 and CDR2: SGHNT and YENEEA. The CDR3 sequence is 18 residues long. V was pared by 0 bases and J by 2 bases, with 16 bases between. CDR3 nucleotide sequence: TGTGCCAGCAGCTTAGAGAGGGTCGGCCAGTCAAACACCGGGGAGCTGTTTTTT. It is translated as CASSLERVGQSNTGELFF.

The chain recombines TRBV28 with TRBJ2-2; weak D call: TRBD1 (6 bases). Germline-derived CDR1 and CDR2 are MDHEN and SYDVKM. CDR3 size: 15 residues. With 4 bases removed from V and 7 bases from J, the gap between germline ends came to 16 bases. The CDR3 here is CASSYGQTRGGELFF. CDR3 in DNA: TGTGCCAGCAGTTACGGACAGACGAGGGGCGGGGAGCTGTTTTTT. Variable domain in full (rest from reference TRBV28 and TRBJ2-2): DVKVTQSSRYLVKRTGEKVFLECVQDMDHENMFWYRQDPGLGLRLIYFSYDVKMKEKGDIPEGYSVSREKKERFSLILESASTNQTSMYLCASSYGQTRGGELFFGEGSRLTVL.

The rearrangement joins TRBV28 to TRBJ2-7, with TRBD2 matching over 8 bases. Germline-derived CDR1 and CDR2 are MDHEN and SYDVKM. The CDR3 is made up of 14 amino acids. Unmatched junction bases numbered 2, after V lost 4 bases and J lost 0 bases. The CDR3 coding sequence is TGTGCCAGCAGTTGGAGCGGGAGCTCCTACGAGCAGTACTTC. It specifies CASSWSGSSYEQYF.

V gene TRBV28 combines with J gene TRBJ2-6; no reliable D call. The CDR3 is made up of 15 amino acids. V was shortened by 6 bases and J by 0 bases, with 9 bases between the two germline ends. The germline CDR1 and CDR2 sequences are MDHEN and SYDVKM. The CDR3 region is CASRELISGANVLTF. The CDR3 DNA reads as TGTGCCAGCAGGGAGTTGATCTCTGGGGCCAACGTCCTGACTTTC.

This chain connects TRBV6-5 to TRBJ1-2; TRBD1 matches 9 bases. The CDR3 runs 13 residues. V was pared by 5 bases and J by 12 bases, with 10 bases of the junction left unmatched. CDR1 MNHEY and CDR2 SVGAGI come from the germline V gene. CDR3 sequence: CASSTPGTGSNTF. The CDR3 DNA is TGTGCCAGCAGTACCCCCGGGACAGGGTCGAACACCTTC.

The rearrangement uses TRBV10-1 and TRBJ2-3; 11 nucleotides align to TRBD2. CDR1 is WNHNN, CDR2 SYGVQD, per germline (reference sequence). With 6 bases clipped from V and 4 bases from J, the junction kept 6 bases outside the gene matches. This CDR3 is built from 15 residues. The CDR3 spells CASREDSGRADTQYF. Written as DNA, the CDR3 is TGCGCCAGCAGAGAAGATAGCGGGAGGGCAGATACGCAGTATTTT.

Worth noting for this clone: One end of the junction fails to match germline, which may point to a read error. The CDR3 DNA reads as TGCGCCAGCAGTGAGGTCGGAGGGAACGCCGGGGAGCTGTTTTTT. This gives the protein CASSEVGGNAGELFF. This chain joins TRBV10-2 and TRBJ2-2, with D perhaps matching TRBD2 (6 bases). CDR3 size: 15 residues. CDR1 and CDR2 (germline): WSHSY, SAAADI.

This clone was observed a handful of times. The chain carries TRBV7-9 and TRBJ1-1; D unclear. V was shortened by 2 bases and J by 6 bases, with 19 bases between the two germline ends. The germline V gene encodes CDR1 SEHNR and CDR2 FQNEAQ (reference sequence). The CDR3 totals 16 residues. CDR3 in DNA: TGTGCCAGCAGCTTAACTGGTCTGGGCGTAGGCGCTGAAGCTTTCTTT. The encoded protein is CASSLTGLGVGAEAFF.

The table lists this clone with a few counts. CDR3 loop: CASSAIRTKGNNEQFF. DNA of the CDR3: TGTGCCAGTAGTGCGATCCGGACCAAGGGGAACAATGAGCAGTTCTTC. V is TRBV19 and J is TRBJ2-1; possible D gene TRBD1, 5 bases. Trimming removed 5 bases at V and 5 bases at J, with 19 bases between. The germline CDR1 and CDR2 sequences are LNHDA and SQIVND (reference sequence). The CDR3 extends over 16 amino acids. Using reference TRBV19 and TRBJ2-1 for the parts outside the CDR3, the full variable domain is DGGITQSPKYLFRKEGQNVTLSCEQNLNHDAMYWYRQDPGQGLRLIYYSQIVNDFQKGDIAEGYSVSREKKESFPLTVTSAQKNPTAFYLCASSAIRTKGNNEQFFGPGTRLTVL.

This sequence joins TRBV6-2 or TRBV6-3 and TRBJ2-3; D may be TRBD1 (6 bases). Germline CDR1 MNHEY, CDR2 SVGEGT. The CDR3 sequence is 14 residues long. Deletions cut 0 bases from V and 4 bases from J, with 8 bases between. The CDR3 spells CASSYSDRSDTQYF. CDR3 bases: TGTGCCAGCAGTTACTCGGACAGATCAGATACGCAGTATTTT.

The rearrangement joins TRBV10-1 to TRBJ2-3; D unclear. The CDR3 loop spans 16 amino acids. CDR1 and CDR2 from the germline V gene are WNHNN and SYGVQD (reference sequence). The V end was cut by 2 bases, the J end by 6 bases, with 18 bases between. The CDR3 bases are TGCGCCAGCAGTGAGCGGTTTGGGCGATTAAGTGATACGCAGTATTTT. As protein: CASSERFGRLSDTQYF.

The rearrangement links TRBV19 to TRBJ2-7; 9 nucleotides agree with TRBD1. The CDR3 runs 13 residues. CDR1 and CDR2 from the germline V gene are LNHDA and SQIVND (reference sequence). J was trimmed by 7 bases and V by 7 bases; bases with no gene match: 8. As DNA, the CDR3 is TGTGCCAGTAACAACAGGGGGCACGGAGAGCAGTACTTC. Its protein is CASNNRGHGEQYF.

This rearrangement joins TRBV18 to TRBJ2-2; no firm D call. The CDR3 totals 15 residues. CDR1 is KGHSH, CDR2 LQKENI, per germline. The V end lost 2 bases, the J end lost 2 bases, and 9 bases lay between the germline ends. The CDR3 DNA follows: TGTGCCAGCTCACCAGGAGCCGGTAACACCGGGGAGCTGTTTTTT. It specifies CASSPGAGNTGELFF.

This chain links TRBV10-3 with TRBJ2-1, with 12 bases aligning to TRBD2. Germline V gene sequence: CDR1 ENHRY, CDR2 SYGVKD. The CDR3 is 19 amino acids. The junction had 9 bases not matched to a gene; V was cut back by 3 bases and J by 0 bases. The CDR3 nucleotides read TGTGCCATCAGTGACCGGACTAGCGGGGCCCCGAGCTCCTACAATGAGCAGTTCTTC. Translated, it gives CAISDRTSGAPSSYNEQFF.